The next 3 T cell receptor beta chains were all read from a single sample in a study of vaccination and CD4 T cells after COVID-19. A single record per CDR3 protein comes from TCRdb applying MiXCR to the PCR reads. The repertoire holds about 15,000 distinct CDR3 sequences, 69% seen once, with less than 1.5% in the top ten. Sequenced here: CD4+ T cells from blood, sampled after SARS-CoV-2 vaccination. The receptors stem from a human donor who had recovered from COVID-19.

This chain uses TRBV5-1 with TRBJ2-3; TRBD2 matches at 9 bases. The CDR3 is 17 amino acids. Losses at the gene ends were 5 bases for V and 5 bases for J; bases not matched to a gene: 15. Germline-derived CDR1 and CDR2 are SGHRS and YFSETQ. The chain's CDR3 is CASRGWGLAVAQDTQYF. The CDR3 DNA reads TGCGCCAGCAGGGGTTGGGGACTAGCAGTGGCCCAAGATACGCAGTATTTT. The full variable domain, rest sourced from reference TRBV5-1 and TRBJ2-3, is KAGVTQTPRYLIKTRGQQVTLSCSPISGHRSVSWYQQTPGQGLQFLFEYFSETQRNKGNFPGRFSGRQFSNSRSEMNVSTLELGDSALYLCASRGWGLAVAQDTQYFGPGTRLTVL.

This clonotype was picked up a small number of times. The chain joins TRBV7-3 to TRBJ1-2; tentatively, D is TRBD1 (5 bases). CDR1 SGHTA and CDR2 FQGTGA come from the germline V gene. Trimming stripped 6 bases from V and 2 bases from J, with 10 bases between. CDR3 length: 13 residues. The CDR3 DNA sequence: TGTGCCAGCAGTTACGACAGAAACTATGGCTACACCTTC. It translates to CASSYDRNYGYTF.

The chain has TRBV7-2 and TRBJ1-4; D is ambiguous. Trimming removed 4 bases from V and 8 bases from J, with 8 bases in between. Germline V gene data show CDR1 as SGHTA and CDR2 as FQGNSA. This CDR3 has 12 amino acids. The CDR3 is CASSSTGEKLFF. The CDR3 coding sequence is TGTGCCAGCAGCTCCACGGGGGAAAAACTGTTTTTT.